The source of this TCR beta chain is a study of blood T cells in healthy people across ages. The CDR3 spans 14 residues. Germline CDR1 DFQATT, CDR2 SNEGSKA (reference sequence). V was clipped by 3 bases and J by 3 bases, with 15 bases between them. This clonotype was seen more than once but under ten times. Primed by a sample-barcoded 5' primer and a J-beta primer mix, a second PCR proceeded for 7 to 11 cycles. Every single cDNA molecule received a tag from a template-switch adaptor with 12 random nucleotides. TCRdb recomputed calls from the 5' RACE reads with MiXCR, one row per CDR3 protein. The data contain fewer than 2 million distinct CDR3 sequences, around 42% of them singletons. All donors came from Russia, were Caucasian and healthy, and spanned ages 6 to 90. For every donor, a draw yielded around 9.4 milliliters of peripheral blood.

This receptor was identified in a human donor in good health. The specimen was blood. The chain combines TRBV20-1 with TRBJ2-7; TRBD1 or TRBD2 may be the D gene (6 bases each). This CDR3 is CSASAGHSIYEQYF. CDR3 sequence (DNA): TGCAGTGCTAGTGCGGGACACTCGATCTACGAGCAGTACTTC.